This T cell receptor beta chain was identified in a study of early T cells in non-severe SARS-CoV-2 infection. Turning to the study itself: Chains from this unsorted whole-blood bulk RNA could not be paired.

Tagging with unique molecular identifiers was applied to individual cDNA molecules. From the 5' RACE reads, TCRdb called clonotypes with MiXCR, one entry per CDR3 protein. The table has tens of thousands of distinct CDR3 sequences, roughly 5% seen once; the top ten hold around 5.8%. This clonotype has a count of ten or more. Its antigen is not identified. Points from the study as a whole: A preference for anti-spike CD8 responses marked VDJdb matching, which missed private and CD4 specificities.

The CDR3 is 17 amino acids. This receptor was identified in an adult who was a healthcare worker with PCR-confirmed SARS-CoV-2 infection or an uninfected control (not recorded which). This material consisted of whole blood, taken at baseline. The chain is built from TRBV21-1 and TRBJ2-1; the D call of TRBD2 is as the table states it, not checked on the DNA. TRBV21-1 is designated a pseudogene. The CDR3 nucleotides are TGTGCCAGCAGCAATGTTGCGCGAGCGGGCAGCTACAATGAGCAGTTCTTC. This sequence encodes CASSNVARAGSYNEQFF.